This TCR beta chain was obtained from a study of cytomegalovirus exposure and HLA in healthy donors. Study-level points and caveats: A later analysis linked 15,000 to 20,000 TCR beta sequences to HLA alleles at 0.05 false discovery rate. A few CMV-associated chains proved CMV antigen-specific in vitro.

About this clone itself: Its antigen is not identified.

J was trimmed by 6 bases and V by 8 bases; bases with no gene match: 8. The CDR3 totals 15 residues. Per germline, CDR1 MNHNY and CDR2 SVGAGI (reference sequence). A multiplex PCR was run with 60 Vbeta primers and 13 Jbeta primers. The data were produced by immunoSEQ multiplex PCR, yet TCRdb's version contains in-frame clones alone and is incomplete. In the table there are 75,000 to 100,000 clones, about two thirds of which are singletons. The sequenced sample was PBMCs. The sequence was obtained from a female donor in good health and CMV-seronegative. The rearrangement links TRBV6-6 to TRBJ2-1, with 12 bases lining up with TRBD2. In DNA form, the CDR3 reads TGTGCCAGCCTTGAGCTAGCGGGAGGGCCCAATGAGCAGTTCTTC. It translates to CASLELAGGPNEQFF.